This is a list of T cell receptor beta chains from one sample in a study of beta chain features in type 1 diabetes. Only in-frame clones appear in the TCRdb table, and some are missing; sequencing was by immunoSEQ multiplex PCR. The sample has 300,000 to 400,000 clones, 6.5% to 10% seen once. The sequenced sample consisted of central memory CD4+ T cells from blood. The receptors stem from a woman aged 18 to 35 in good health. The CDR3 runs from the conserved cysteine through the conserved F or W. The order of the fields is clone size, J gene, V gene, D gene, CDR3 DNA, CDR3 protein. A D gene is named only where the DNA matches it firmly. Expanded clones get a size class; other rows say once, few or many, or leave the size out.

>.|TRBJ2-4|TRBV4-1|.
TGCGCCAGCAGCCAAGGGACCCCAAACGGCGGCATTCAGTACTTC
CASSQGTPNGGIQYF
>many|TRBJ1-5|TRBV6-1|.
TGTGCCAGCAGTGACGCAGGGATGAGCAATCAGCCCCAGCATTTT
CASSDAGMSNQPQHF
>.|TRBJ2-5|TRBV5-4|TRBD2
TGTGCCAGCAGCATTAGACTAGCGGGAGAAGAGACCCAGTACTTC
CASSIRLAGEETQYF
>.|TRBJ2-3|TRBV7-2|TRBD2
TGTGCCAGCAGCCGGACTAGCGGGAACCTTGATACGCAGTATTTT
CASSRTSGNLDTQYF
>few|TRBJ2-7|TRBV7-2|.
TGTGCCAGCAGCTTAGACAGGGTAGGGTACGAGCAGTACTTC
CASSLDRVGYEQYF
>.|TRBJ2-7|TRBV2|.
TGTGCCAGCAGGAGGGGTGGGAACAACGAGCAGTACTTC
CASRRGGNNEQYF
>.|TRBJ2-1|TRBV5-4|TRBD2
TGTGCCAGCAGCGCGAGGACTAGCGGAAACAATGAGCAGTTCTTC
CASSARTSGNNEQFF
>few|TRBJ2-5|TRBV15|.
TGTGCCACCAGCGCGAAGTTACAAGAGACCCAGTACTTC
CATSAKLQETQYF
>.|TRBJ2-7|TRBV5-4|.
TGTGCCAGCAGCTCCTCGGGCCCCGGCGGCTACGAGCAGTACTTC
CASSSSGPGGYEQYF
>many|TRBJ2-7|TRBV6-6|.
TGTGCCAGCAGTTACGGGCAGAGCTCCTACGAGCAGTACTTC
CASSYGQSSYEQYF
>.|TRBJ2-3|TRBV7-6|TRBD2
TGTGCCAGCAGCTTAAGGGCCGTGGGGACTAGGGTCGGGAGCACAGATACGCAGTATTTT
CASSLRAVGTRVGSTDTQYF